This note documents a single T cell receptor (beta chain) sequence. Data came from immunoSEQ multiplex PCR; TCRdb stores just in-frame clones and leaves some out. The sample gives some 200,000 clones, roughly 80% of which show up once; over 9.5% is in the top ten. This entry comes from a study of blood T cell repertoires in COVID-19. The germline V gene encodes CDR1 MDHEN and CDR2 SYDVKM. Unmatched junction bases numbered 9, after V lost 7 bases and J lost 8 bases. The CDR3 loop spans 14 amino acids. The chain recombines TRBV28 with TRBJ1-2; 11 positions agree with TRBD1. The receptor was isolated from a woman aged 80 or over with COVID-19, enrolled during active disease. Source material: peripheral blood. CDR3 bases: TGTGCCAGCATTAAAGCGGGGGACAGGGGGGGCTACACCTTC. Protein product: CASIKAGDRGGYTF.